This TCR beta chain was recorded in a study of regulatory T cells in long-lasting Graves disease. Study results and caveats: Persistent Graves' patients had lower TCR diversity than newly diagnosed ones.

Per germline, CDR1 DFQATT and CDR2 SNEGSKA (reference sequence). This CDR3 is 14 amino acids long. The J segment lost 0 bases and the V segment lost 5 bases, leaving 2 bases of the junction unmatched. Points on this clonotype: Its antigen remains unidentified.

As for time point: newly diagnosed GD, antithyroid drugs for less than 3 months. Following extraction of RNA from PBMCs, that RNA was used to make the TCR library. Building the TCR beta libraries relied on iRepertoire HTBI primers, and CDR3 regions underwent Arm-PCR. TCRdb ran MiXCR on the multiplex PCR reads and lists one entry per CDR3 protein. The sample carries about 420,000 distinct CDR3 sequences, about 17% recorded once. Separately, the same data were catalogued under a study of T cells in Graves' hyperthyroidism and ophthalmopathy. That work contributes: Exclusion of a patient resulted from uncontrolled infection, other autoimmune disease, pregnancy or lactation.

This TCR derives from a woman aged 18-30 years with Graves disease. The chain employs TRBV20-1 and TRBJ2-2, with 8 bases matching TRBD1. The sequencing here drew on peripheral blood mononuclear cells (PBMCs), taken at new diagnosis, from a patient treated with antithyroid drugs. The CDR3, as DNA: TGCAGTGCTCGGACAGGGACGAACACCGGGGAGCTGTTTTTT. As protein: CSARTGTNTGELFF.